The rows below give T cell receptor beta chains drawn from one sample of a study of T cells after yellow fever vaccination. From the 5' RACE reads, TCRdb called clonotypes with MiXCR, one entry per CDR3 protein. The sample comprises about 320,000 distinct CDR3 sequences, over 8.5% of which are singletons, and roughly 3% rests with the top ten. The starting material was CD4+ T cells sorted from PBMCs, obtained 45 days after the yellow fever booster vaccination. The origin of the receptors is a man aged 18 to 35 who received the YFV17D yellow fever vaccine. Each CDR3 is given with its conserved first and last residue. The D gene is left open where the match is weak. Clone size is not always given. Where it is, it says once, few, many or a class for expanded clones.

d_gene	j_gene	abundance	v_gene	CDR3nt	CDR3aa
.	TRBJ2-1	.	TRBV24-1	TGTGCCACCAGCTTCCGCTGGGGGAATGAGCAGTTCTTC	CATSFRWGNEQFF
.	TRBJ2-7	few	TRBV20-1	TGCAGTGCTAGGCCCGACAGCAGCTCCTACGAGCAGTACTTC	CSARPDSSSYEQYF
TRBD2	TRBJ2-2	few	TRBV29-1	TGCAGCGTTCAACTAGCGGGGAACACCGGGGAGCTGTTTTTT	CSVQLAGNTGELFF
.	TRBJ2-7	.	TRBV6-2/TRBV6-3	TGTGCCAGCAGTTACGAAGCGGCGGACTACGAGCAGTACTTC	CASSYEAADYEQYF
.	TRBJ2-1	few	TRBV19	TGTGCCAGTAGTTTTGCGGAACTCGTCTACAATGAGCAGTTCTTC	CASSFAELVYNEQFF
.	TRBJ2-6	few	TRBV7-3	TGTGCCAGCAGCTTAAACTCACGGAGCTCTGGGGCCAACGTCCTGACTTTC	CASSLNSRSSGANVLTF
TRBD2	TRBJ2-7	many	TRBV18	TGTGCCAGCTCACCGGGACTACAAACCTACGAGCAGTACTTC	CASSPGLQTYEQYF
TRBD1	TRBJ2-6	.	TRBV5-3	TGTGCCAGAAGCTTGGGACAGGGGACTGGGGCCAACGTCCTGACTTTC	CARSLGQGTGANVLTF
TRBD1	TRBJ2-5	.	TRBV25-1	TGTGCCAGCAGTGGACAGGGAGTGGAGACCCAGTACTTC	CASSGQGVETQYF
TRBD1	TRBJ1-2	few	TRBV7-2	TGTGCCAGCAGCTCCCCGAGGGGGCGGAAAGGAGGCTACACCTTC	CASSSPRGRKGGYTF
TRBD1	TRBJ1-4	few	TRBV15	TGTGCCACTAAGACAGGGGGCCGTGAAAAACTGTTTTTT	CATKTGGREKLFF
.	TRBJ2-2	.	TRBV6-6	TGTGCCAGCAGCCTACCGCCGTCCGGGGAGCTGTTTTTT	CASSLPPSGELFF
.	TRBJ2-3	many	TRBV7-9	TGTGCCAGCAGCTTTAGTACGGCAGATACGCAGTATTTT	CASSFSTADTQYF
TRBD1	TRBJ2-7	few	TRBV4-3	TGCGCCAGCAGCCAAGAATTTTTTGGACAGGGGTCCTACGAGCAGTACTTC	CASSQEFFGQGSYEQYF
TRBD1	TRBJ1-3	.	TRBV4-2	TGTGCCAGCAGCCAGTGGCAGGGGGCCTCTGGAAACACCATATATTTT	CASSQWQGASGNTIYF
.	TRBJ2-7	many	TRBV9	TGTGCCAGCAGCGTAGCTGTCAGGTCTCCCTCCTACGAGCAGTACTTC	CASSVAVRSPSYEQYF
.	TRBJ2-7	.	TRBV6-5	TGTGCCAGCAGTTACAAGGGGAGAGGCTACGAGCAGTACTTC	CASSYKGRGYEQYF
TRBD2	TRBJ2-1	.	TRBV28	TGTGCCAGCAGTCGCCCCACCCGGCGGGGGGGCGCTAATGAGCAGTTCTTC	CASSRPTRRGGANEQFF
TRBD2	TRBJ2-1	.	TRBV7-2	TGTGCCAGCAGCTGGACTAGCGGGGCGAATGAGCAGTTCTTC	CASSWTSGANEQFF
TRBD2	TRBJ2-1	few	TRBV3-1	TGTGCCAGCAGCCTATGGGCTGGTAGCGGGGGGCGCGATGAGCAGTTCTTC	CASSLWAGSGGRDEQFF
.	TRBJ1-2	few	TRBV27	TGTGCCAGCAGCCCGAGGGTCGGGGCGCGTTTTGGGTACACCTTC	CASSPRVGARFGYTF
.	TRBJ1-2	.	TRBV5-1	TGCGCCAGCAGCTTCCCTAGCCCTAGCTATGGCTACACCTTC	CASSFPSPSYGYTF
.	TRBJ2-5	.	TRBV5-4	TGTGCCAGCAGCTACCTCGGACGGGACCAAGAGACCCAGTACTTC	CASSYLGRDQETQYF
.	TRBJ1-2	few	TRBV18	TGTGCCAGCTCACCAGGGAACGGCTACACCTTC	CASSPGNGYTF
.	TRBJ1-5	.	TRBV10-3	TGTGCCACGTCACACGATCCGGGGGGCCATCAGCCCCAGCATTTT	CATSHDPGGHQPQHF
.	TRBJ1-4	many	TRBV5-1	TGCGCCAGCAGCTTGGCCGGCCCGCCTAATGAAAAACTGTTTTTT	CASSLAGPPNEKLFF